This TCR beta chain was found in a study of cytomegalovirus exposure and HLA in healthy donors. The CDR3 runs 16 residues. J was trimmed by 2 bases and V by 4 bases; bases with no gene match: 10. The V gene's germline CDR1 is LNHDA and CDR2 SQIVND (reference sequence). Primers for the PCR totalled 60 Vbeta and 13 Jbeta. In the authors' workflow: Later analysis identified tens of millions of unique TCR beta chains, around 10 million shared. The table came from immunoSEQ multiplex PCR; TCRdb's copy has only in-frame clones and leaves some out. That table supplies the V and J calls and clone size; D and trimming were determined from the DNA. The sample carries some 150,000 clones, 75% to 90% recorded once.

This chain links TRBV19 with TRBJ2-7; TRBD1 agrees at 8 bases. The receptor comes from a young man in good health and CMV-seronegative. Sequences were obtained from PBMCs. In DNA form, the CDR3 reads TGTGCCAGTAGTACACCCCGGACAGGGAGTCCCTACGAGCAGTACTTC. It yields the protein CASSTPRTGSPYEQYF.